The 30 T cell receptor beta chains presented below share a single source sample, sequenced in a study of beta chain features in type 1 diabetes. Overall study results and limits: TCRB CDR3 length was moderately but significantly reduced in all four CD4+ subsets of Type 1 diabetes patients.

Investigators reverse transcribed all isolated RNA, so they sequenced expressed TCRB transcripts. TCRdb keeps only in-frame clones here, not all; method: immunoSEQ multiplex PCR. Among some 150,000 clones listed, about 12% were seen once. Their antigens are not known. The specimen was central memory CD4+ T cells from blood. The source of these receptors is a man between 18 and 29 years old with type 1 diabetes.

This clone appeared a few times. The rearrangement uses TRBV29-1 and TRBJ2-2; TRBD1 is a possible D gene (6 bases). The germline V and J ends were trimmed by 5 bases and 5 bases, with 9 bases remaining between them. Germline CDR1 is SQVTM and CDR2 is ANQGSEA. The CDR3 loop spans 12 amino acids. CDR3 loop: CSVTGLTGELFF. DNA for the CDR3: TGCAGCGTTACAGGGTTGACCGGGGAGCTGTTTTTT.

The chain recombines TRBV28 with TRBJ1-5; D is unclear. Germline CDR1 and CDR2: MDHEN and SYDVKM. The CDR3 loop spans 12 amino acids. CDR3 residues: CATWEGNQPQHF. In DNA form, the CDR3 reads TGTGCAACATGGGAGGGTAATCAGCCCCAGCATTTT.

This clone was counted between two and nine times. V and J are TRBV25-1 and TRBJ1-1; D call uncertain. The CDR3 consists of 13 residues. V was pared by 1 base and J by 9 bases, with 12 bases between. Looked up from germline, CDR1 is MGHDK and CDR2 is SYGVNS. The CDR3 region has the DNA TGTGCCAGCAGTGAATCGGGGAAAATTAAAGCTTTCTTT. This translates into CASSESGKIKAFF.

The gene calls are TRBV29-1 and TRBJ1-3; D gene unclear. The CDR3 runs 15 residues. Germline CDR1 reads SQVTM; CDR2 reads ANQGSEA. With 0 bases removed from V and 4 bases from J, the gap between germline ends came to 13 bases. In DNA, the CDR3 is TGCAGCGTTGAAGACACAGTGCATTCAGGAAACACCATATATTTT. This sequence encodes CSVEDTVHSGNTIYF.

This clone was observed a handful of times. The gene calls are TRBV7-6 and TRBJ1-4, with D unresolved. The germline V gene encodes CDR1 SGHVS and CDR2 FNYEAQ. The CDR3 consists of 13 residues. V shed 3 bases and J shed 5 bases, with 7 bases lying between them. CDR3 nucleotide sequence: TGTGCCAGCAGCTTGAGTATGAATGAAAAACTGTTTTTT. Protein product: CASSLSMNEKLFF.

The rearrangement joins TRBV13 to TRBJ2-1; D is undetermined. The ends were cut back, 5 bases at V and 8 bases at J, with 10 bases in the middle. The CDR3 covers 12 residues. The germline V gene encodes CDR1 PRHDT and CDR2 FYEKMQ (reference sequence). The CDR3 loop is CASSRTVHEQFF. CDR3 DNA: TGTGCCAGCAGCCGGACGGTCCATGAGCAGTTCTTC.

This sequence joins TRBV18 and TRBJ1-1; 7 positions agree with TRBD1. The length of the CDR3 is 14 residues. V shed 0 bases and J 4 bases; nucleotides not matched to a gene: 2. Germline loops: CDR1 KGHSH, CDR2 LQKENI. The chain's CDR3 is CASSPPSGGTEAFF. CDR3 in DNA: TGTGCCAGCTCACCACCTTCAGGGGGCACTGAAGCTTTCTTT.

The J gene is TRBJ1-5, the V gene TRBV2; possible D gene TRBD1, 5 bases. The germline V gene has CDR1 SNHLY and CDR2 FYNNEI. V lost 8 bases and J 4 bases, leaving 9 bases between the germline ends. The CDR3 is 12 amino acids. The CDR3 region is CASGRGNQPQHF. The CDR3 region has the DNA TGTGCCAGCGGGCGGGGGAATCAGCCCCAGCATTTT.

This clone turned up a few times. CDR3 sequence: CASTINEKLFF. CDR3 in DNA: TGTGCCAGCACCATTAATGAAAAACTGTTTTTT. V is TRBV6-1 and J is TRBJ1-4; D remains unclear. Germline V lookup: CDR1 MNHNS, CDR2 SASEGT. Trimming cost V 7 bases and J 4 bases, with 4 bases left between them. The CDR3 totals 11 residues.

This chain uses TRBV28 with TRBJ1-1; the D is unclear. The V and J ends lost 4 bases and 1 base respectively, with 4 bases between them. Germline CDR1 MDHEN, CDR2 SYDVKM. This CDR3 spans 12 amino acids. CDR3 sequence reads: CASSSENTEAFF. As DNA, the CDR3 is TGTGCCAGCAGTTCAGAGAACACTGAAGCTTTCTTT.

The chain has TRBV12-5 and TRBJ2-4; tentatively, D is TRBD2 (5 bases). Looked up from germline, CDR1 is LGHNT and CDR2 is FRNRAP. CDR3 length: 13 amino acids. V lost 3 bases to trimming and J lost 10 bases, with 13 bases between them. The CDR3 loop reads CASGFSDGKIQYF. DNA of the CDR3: TGTGCTAGTGGTTTCTCGGACGGGAAAATTCAGTACTTC. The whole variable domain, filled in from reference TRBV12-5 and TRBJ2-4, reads DARVTQTPRHKVTEMGQEVTMRCQPILGHNTVFWYRQTMMQGLELLAYFRNRAPLDDSGMPKDRFSAEMPDATLATLKIQPSEPRDSAVYFCASGFSDGKIQYFGAGTRLSVL.

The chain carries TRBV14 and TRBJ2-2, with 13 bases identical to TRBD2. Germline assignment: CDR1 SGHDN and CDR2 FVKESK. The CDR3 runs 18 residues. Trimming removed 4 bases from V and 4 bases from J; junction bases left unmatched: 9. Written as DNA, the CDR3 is TGTGCCAGCAGCCCCCTGGGACTAGCGGGGTCCTCCACCGGGGAGCTGTTTTTT. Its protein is CASSPLGLAGSSTGELFF.

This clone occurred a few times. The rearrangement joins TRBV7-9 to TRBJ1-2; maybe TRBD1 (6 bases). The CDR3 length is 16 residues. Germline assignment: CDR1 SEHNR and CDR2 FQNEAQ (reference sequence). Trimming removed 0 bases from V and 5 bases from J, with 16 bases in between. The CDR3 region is CASSLAGSGDPYGYTF. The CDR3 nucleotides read TGTGCCAGCAGCTTAGCAGGGTCAGGGGACCCATATGGCTACACCTTC.

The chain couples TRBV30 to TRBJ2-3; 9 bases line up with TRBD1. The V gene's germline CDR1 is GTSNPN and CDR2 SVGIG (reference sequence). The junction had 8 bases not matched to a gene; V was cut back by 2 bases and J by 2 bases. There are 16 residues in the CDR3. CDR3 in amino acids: CAWSWGQGYHTDTQYF. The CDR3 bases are TGTGCCTGGAGTTGGGGACAGGGTTATCACACAGATACGCAGTATTTT.

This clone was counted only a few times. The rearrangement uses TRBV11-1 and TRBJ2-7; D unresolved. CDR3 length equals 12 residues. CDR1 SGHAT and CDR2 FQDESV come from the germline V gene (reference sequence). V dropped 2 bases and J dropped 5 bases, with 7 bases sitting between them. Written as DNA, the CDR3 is TGTGCCAGCAGCTTAAACTCAAACGAGCAGTACTTC. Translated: CASSLNSNEQYF.

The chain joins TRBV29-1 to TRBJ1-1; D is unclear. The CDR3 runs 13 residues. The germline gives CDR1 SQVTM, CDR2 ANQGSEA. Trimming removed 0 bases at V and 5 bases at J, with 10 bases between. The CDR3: CSVEDQARTEAFF. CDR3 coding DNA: TGCAGCGTTGAAGATCAAGCGAGAACTGAAGCTTTCTTT.

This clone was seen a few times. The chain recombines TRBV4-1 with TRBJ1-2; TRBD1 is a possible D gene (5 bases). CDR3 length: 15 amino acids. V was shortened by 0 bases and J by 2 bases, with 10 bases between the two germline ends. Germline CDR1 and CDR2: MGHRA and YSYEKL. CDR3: CASSQEGHPNYGYTF. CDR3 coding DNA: TGCGCCAGCAGCCAAGAAGGACACCCCAACTATGGCTACACCTTC.

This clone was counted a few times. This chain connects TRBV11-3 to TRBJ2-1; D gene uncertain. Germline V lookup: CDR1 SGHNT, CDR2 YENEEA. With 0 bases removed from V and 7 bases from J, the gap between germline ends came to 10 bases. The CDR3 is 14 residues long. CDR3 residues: CASSLEARMNEQFF. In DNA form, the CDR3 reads TGTGCCAGCAGCTTAGAAGCCAGGATGAATGAGCAGTTCTTC.

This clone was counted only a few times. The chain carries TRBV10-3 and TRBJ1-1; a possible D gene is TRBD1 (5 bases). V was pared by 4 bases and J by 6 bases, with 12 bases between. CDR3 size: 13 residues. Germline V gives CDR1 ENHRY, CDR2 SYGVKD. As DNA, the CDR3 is TGTGCCATCAGTGCCCTGGGGGGGTCTGAAGCTTTCTTT. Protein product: CAISALGGSEAFF.

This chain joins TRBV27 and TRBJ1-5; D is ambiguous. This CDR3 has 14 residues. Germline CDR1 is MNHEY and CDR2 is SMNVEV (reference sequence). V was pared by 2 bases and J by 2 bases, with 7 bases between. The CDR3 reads CASSLQEGNQPQHF. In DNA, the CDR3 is TGTGCCAGCAGTTTACAGGAGGGCAATCAGCCCCAGCATTTT.

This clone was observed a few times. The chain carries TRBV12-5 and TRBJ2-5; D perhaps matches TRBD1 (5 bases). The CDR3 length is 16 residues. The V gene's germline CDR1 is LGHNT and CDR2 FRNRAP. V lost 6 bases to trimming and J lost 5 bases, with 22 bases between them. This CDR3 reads CASGFQRQTMLETQYF. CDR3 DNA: TGTGCTAGTGGCTTCCAGAGACAGACCATGCTGGAGACCCAGTACTTC.

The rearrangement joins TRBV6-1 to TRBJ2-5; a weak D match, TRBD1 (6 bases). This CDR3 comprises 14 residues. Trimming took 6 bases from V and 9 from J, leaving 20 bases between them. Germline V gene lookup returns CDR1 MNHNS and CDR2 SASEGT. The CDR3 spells CASRARDTESAQYF. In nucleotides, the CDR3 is TGTGCCAGCAGAGCGAGGGACACGGAGAGTGCCCAGTACTTC.

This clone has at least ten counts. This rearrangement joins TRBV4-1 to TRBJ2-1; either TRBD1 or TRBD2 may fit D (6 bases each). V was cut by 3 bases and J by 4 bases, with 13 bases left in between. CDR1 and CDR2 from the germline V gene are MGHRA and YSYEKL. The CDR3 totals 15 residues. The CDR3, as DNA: TGCGCCAGCAGCCATTTGCAGGGGAGGTACAATGAGCAGTTCTTC. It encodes CASSHLQGRYNEQFF.

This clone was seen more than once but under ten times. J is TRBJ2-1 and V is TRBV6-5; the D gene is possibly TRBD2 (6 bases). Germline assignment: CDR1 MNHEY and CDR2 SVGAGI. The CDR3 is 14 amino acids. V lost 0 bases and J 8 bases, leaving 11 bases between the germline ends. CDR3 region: CASSYSEGTDEQFF. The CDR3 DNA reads TGTGCCAGCAGTTACTCGGAGGGAACGGATGAGCAGTTCTTC.

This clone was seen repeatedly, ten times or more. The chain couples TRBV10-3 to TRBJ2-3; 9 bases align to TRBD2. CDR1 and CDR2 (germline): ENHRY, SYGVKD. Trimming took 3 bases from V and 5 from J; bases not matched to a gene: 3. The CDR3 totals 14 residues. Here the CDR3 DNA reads TGTGCCATCAGTGACCCACTAGCGGGAGATACGCAGTATTTT. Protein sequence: CAISDPLAGDTQYF.

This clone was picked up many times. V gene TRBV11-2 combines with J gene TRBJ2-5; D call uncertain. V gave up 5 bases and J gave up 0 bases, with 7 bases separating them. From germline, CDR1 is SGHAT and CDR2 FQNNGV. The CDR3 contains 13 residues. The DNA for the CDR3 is TGTGCCAGCAGCGGGGTGTACCAAGAGACCCAGTACTTC. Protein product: CASSGVYQETQYF.

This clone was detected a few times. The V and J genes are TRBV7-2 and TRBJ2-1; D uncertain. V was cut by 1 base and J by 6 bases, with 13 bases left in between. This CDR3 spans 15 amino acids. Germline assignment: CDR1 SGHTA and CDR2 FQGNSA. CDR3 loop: CASSLGDRRTNEQFF. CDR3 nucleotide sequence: TGTGCCAGCAGCTTAGGGGATAGACGAACCAATGAGCAGTTCTTC.

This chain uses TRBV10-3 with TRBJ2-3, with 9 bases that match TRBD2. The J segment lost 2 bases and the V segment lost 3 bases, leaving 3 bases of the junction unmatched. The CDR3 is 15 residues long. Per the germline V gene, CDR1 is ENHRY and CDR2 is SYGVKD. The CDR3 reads CAISDAGGITDTQYF. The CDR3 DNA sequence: TGTGCCATCAGTGACGCGGGGGGGATCACAGATACGCAGTATTTT.

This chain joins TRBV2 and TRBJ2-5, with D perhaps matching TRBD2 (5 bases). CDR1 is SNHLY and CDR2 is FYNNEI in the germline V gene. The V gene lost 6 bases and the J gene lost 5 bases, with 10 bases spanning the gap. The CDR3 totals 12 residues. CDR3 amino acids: CASSRGSETQYF. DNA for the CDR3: TGTGCCAGCAGCCGAGGGTCGGAGACCCAGTACTTC.

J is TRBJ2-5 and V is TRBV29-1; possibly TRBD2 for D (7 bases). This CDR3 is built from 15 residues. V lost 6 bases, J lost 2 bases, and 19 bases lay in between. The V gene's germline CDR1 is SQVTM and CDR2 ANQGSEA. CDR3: CSVRGGRTYQETQYF. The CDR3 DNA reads TGCAGCGTGAGGGGGGGAAGGACATATCAAGAGACCCAGTACTTC.